The rows below give T cell receptor beta chains drawn from one sample of a study of T cells in localized non-small cell lung cancer. Data came from immunoSEQ multiplex PCR; TCRdb stores just in-frame clones and leaves some out. The sample records about 54,000 clones, approximately 83% being singletons. Sequencing used peripheral blood, obtained before any cancer treatment. These TCRs come from an older female donor with stage II squamous cell lung carcinoma. Both conserved end residues are part of each CDR3. Each record gives: D gene, J gene, clone size, V gene, CDR3 length, CDR3 protein, CDR3 DNA. D genes are given only for firm matches. A clone size is listed for some rows: how often the clone was seen (once, few, many), or a class if it is expanded.

. TRBJ2-2 once TRBV18 15 CASSPRNTNTGELFF TGTGCCAGCTCACCACGGAACACCAACACCGGGGAGCTGTTTTTT
. TRBJ1-5 . TRBV5-5 14 CASSLDPGNQPQHF TGTGCCAGCAGCTTGGACCCCGGCAATCAGCCCCAGCATTTT
. TRBJ2-7 . TRBV7-2 13 CASSPQGFNEQYF TGTGCCAGCAGCCCCCAGGGATTCAACGAGCAGTACTTC
. TRBJ1-3 . TRBV30 14 CAWGKAGSGNTIYF TGTGCCTGGGGTAAGGCGGGCTCTGGAAACACCATATATTTT
. TRBJ1-1 few TRBV14 15 CASSQELLRPTEAFF TGTGCCAGCAGCCAAGAACTACTGCGGCCCACTGAAGCTTTCTTT
. TRBJ1-1 . TRBV27 13 CASSFEGDTEAFF TGTGCCAGCAGTTTTGAGGGGGACACTGAAGCTTTCTTT
TRBD1 TRBJ1-3 . TRBV5-1 15 CASSPIDRAGNTIYF TGCGCCAGCAGCCCTATCGACAGGGCTGGAAACACCATATATTTT
TRBD1 TRBJ1-1 . TRBV7-3 19 CASSLRAVRTGGPNTEAFF TGTGCCAGCAGCTTAAGAGCGGTTAGGACAGGGGGCCCGAACACTGAAGCTTTCTTT
. TRBJ1-6 . TRBV11-1 14 CASSGRGSNSPLHF TGTGCCAGCAGCGGGCGGGGCTCCAATTCACCCCTCCACTTT
TRBD1 TRBJ1-2 few TRBV5-1 16 CASSVAGQGLNYGYTF TGCGCCAGCAGCGTAGCGGGACAGGGCCTTAACTATGGCTACACCTTC
TRBD1 TRBJ1-2 . TRBV7-2 15 CASSLPTGMARGYTF TGTGCCAGCAGCTTACCGACAGGGATGGCGAGAGGCTACACCTTC
. TRBJ2-7 . TRBV9 14 CASSSRDGFDEQYF TGTGCCAGCAGCTCGCGGGACGGTTTCGACGAGCAGTACTTC
. TRBJ1-1 . TRBV28 16 CASSLPDSILGTEAFF TGTGCCAGCAGTTTACCGGACAGTATATTGGGCACTGAAGCTTTCTTT
. TRBJ2-1 . TRBV6-5 15 CASSKPGRTYNEQFF TGTGCCAGCAGTAAACCGGGACGGACGTACAATGAGCAGTTCTTC
TRBD1 TRBJ1-2 few TRBV28 15 CASSPRDRPLPGYTF TGTGCCAGCAGTCCCCGGGACAGGCCACTACCTGGCTACACCTTC
. TRBJ2-6 . TRBV6-6 12 CASRGGANVLTF TGTGCCAGCAGGGGTGGGGCCAACGTCCTGACTTTC
TRBD1 TRBJ1-1 . TRBV10-1 16 CASSESETGVKTEAFF TGCGCCAGCAGTGAGTCAGAGACAGGGGTTAAGACTGAAGCTTTCTTT